A selection of T cell receptor beta chains follows, all from one sample in a study of CD8+ T cells in alopecia areata. The table came from immunoSEQ multiplex PCR; TCRdb's copy has only in-frame clones and leaves some out. The sample includes about 170,000 clones, less than 80% seen only once; the top ten take roughly 11%. The sequencing used CD8+ T cells sorted from blood, collected at week 0. The receptors shown here come from a human donor with alopecia areata. Each CDR3 is given with its conserved first and last residue. The order of the fields is CDR3 DNA, CDR3 protein, clone size, V gene, D gene, J gene. A D gene is named only where the DNA matches it firmly. Size values are once, few and many counts, or a class for expanded clones, and some rows have none.

DNA: TGTGCCAGCCCACGTGACAAGAACACTGAAGCTTTCTTT
CDR3: CASPRDKNTEAFF
size: NA
V: TRBV2
D: NA
J: TRBJ1-1

DNA: TGCGCCAGCAGCCTAACGGACGGTAATCAGCCCCAGCATTTT
CDR3: CASSLTDGNQPQHF
size: once
V: TRBV4-1
D: NA
J: TRBJ1-5

DNA: TGTGCCAGTACCCCCGGGACAGGCTCCTACGAGCAGTACTTC
CDR3: CASTPGTGSYEQYF
size: NA
V: TRBV19
D: TRBD1
J: TRBJ2-7

DNA: TGTGCCAGCAGCCCGTATATAGGGGCGGTAGCTTTCTTT
CDR3: CASSPYIGAVAFF
size: NA
V: TRBV2
D: NA
J: TRBJ1-1

DNA: TGTGCCAGCAGTCTACTGGAGGGTGACACTGAAGCTTTCTTT
CDR3: CASSLLEGDTEAFF
size: NA
V: TRBV2
D: NA
J: TRBJ1-1

DNA: TGTGCCAGCAGCGTGGGACACGGGCAGTTCTTC
CDR3: CASSVGHGQFF
size: NA
V: TRBV9
D: NA
J: TRBJ2-1

DNA: TGTGCCAGCAGCGCCGGATCACACGAGCAGTACTTC
CDR3: CASSAGSHEQYF
size: few
V: TRBV5-6
D: NA
J: TRBJ2-7

DNA: TGTGCCAGCAGCCGGGGGGAGGATGAGACCCAGTACTTC
CDR3: CASSRGEDETQYF
size: NA
V: TRBV13
D: TRBD2
J: TRBJ2-5

DNA: TGTGCCAGCAGCTTCTTCGGGGCCAACGTCCTGACTTTC
CDR3: CASSFFGANVLTF
size: NA
V: TRBV5-6
D: NA
J: TRBJ2-6

DNA: TGTGCCAGCAGCTTGCCCCCTTGGACCGCCACGTCCTACGAGCAGTACTTC
CDR3: CASSLPPWTATSYEQYF
size: NA
V: TRBV5-6
D: NA
J: TRBJ2-7

DNA: TGTGCCAGCAGTTACGGGGGGAGAACTGAAGCTTTCTTT
CDR3: CASSYGGRTEAFF
size: NA
V: TRBV6-5
D: NA
J: TRBJ1-1

DNA: TGCAGCGCTACAGGTGGGGACTCTGGGGCCAACGTCCTGACTTTC
CDR3: CSATGGDSGANVLTF
size: NA
V: TRBV29-1
D: NA
J: TRBJ2-6

DNA: TGCGCCAGCCCCGATGGGGGACAGGGGACAGATACGCAGTATTTT
CDR3: CASPDGGQGTDTQYF
size: NA
V: TRBV23-1
D: TRBD1
J: TRBJ2-3

DNA: TGCGCCAGCAGCCTGGGAAATGAGCAGTTCTTC
CDR3: CASSLGNEQFF
size: NA
V: TRBV5-1
D: NA
J: TRBJ2-1

DNA: TGCGCCAGCAGCCAAGATGATCTCGGGGGCCAAGAGACCCAGTACTTC
CDR3: CASSQDDLGGQETQYF
size: once
V: TRBV4-1
D: NA
J: TRBJ2-5

DNA: TGCGCCAGCAGCCACGTTTACAATGAGCAGTTCTTC
CDR3: CASSHVYNEQFF
size: NA
V: TRBV4-1
D: NA
J: TRBJ2-1

DNA: TGTGCCAGCAGCTTAAATAGTCAGCCCCAGCATTTT
CDR3: CASSLNSQPQHF
size: NA
V: TRBV13
D: NA
J: TRBJ1-5

DNA: TGTGCCAGCAGTCCACAGGGTTACACTGAAGCTTTCTTT
CDR3: CASSPQGYTEAFF
size: NA
V: TRBV6-5
D: NA
J: TRBJ1-1

DNA: TGTGCCAGCAGTGTCGGGGGGCCGACCGGGGAGCTGTTTTTT
CDR3: CASSVGGPTGELFF
size: NA
V: TRBV2
D: NA
J: TRBJ2-2

DNA: TGTGCCAGCAGTTACACGCCGAGACCCTCGTCCGATACGCAGTATTTT
CDR3: CASSYTPRPSSDTQYF
size: few
V: TRBV6-5
D: NA
J: TRBJ2-3

DNA: TGTGCCAGCAGCCAAGGGGATTCTACAACTAATGAAAAACTGTTTTTT
CDR3: CASSQGDSTTNEKLFF
size: once
V: TRBV4-2
D: NA
J: TRBJ1-4

DNA: TGTGCCAGCAGTGGCAGCTATGGCTACACCTTC
CDR3: CASSGSYGYTF
size: NA
V: TRBV25-1
D: NA
J: TRBJ1-2

DNA: TGTGCCAGCAGCTTAGTAGGCGGGTTCGACAATGAGCAGTTCTTC
CDR3: CASSLVGGFDNEQFF
size: NA
V: TRBV7-8
D: NA
J: TRBJ2-1

DNA: TGTGCCAGCAGCCTGACCGGGCCCAACTATGGCTACACCTTC
CDR3: CASSLTGPNYGYTF
size: NA
V: TRBV27
D: NA
J: TRBJ1-2

DNA: TGTGCCAGCAGCCATGGGACAGGGAATGGCTACACCTTC
CDR3: CASSHGTGNGYTF
size: once
V: TRBV4-2
D: TRBD1
J: TRBJ1-2

DNA: TGCGCCAGCAGCCGTAGGACAGGGATGAGTGAAAAACTGTTTTTT
CDR3: CASSRRTGMSEKLFF
size: few
V: TRBV5-1
D: TRBD1
J: TRBJ1-4

DNA: TGTGCCAGCAGTGGGGGGGTAATCTACGAGCAGTACTTC
CDR3: CASSGGVIYEQYF
size: few
V: TRBV25-1
D: NA
J: TRBJ2-7

DNA: TGCAGCGTCACCTTCATCCGCACAGATACGCAGTATTTT
CDR3: CSVTFIRTDTQYF
size: NA
V: TRBV29-1
D: NA
J: TRBJ2-3

DNA: TGTGCCAGCAGACAGGGGACCGGGGAGCTGTTTTTT
CDR3: CASRQGTGELFF
size: NA
V: TRBV6-5
D: TRBD1
J: TRBJ2-2

DNA: TGCAGTGTCCTTGCGGGGCAGCAGTTCTTC
CDR3: CSVLAGQQFF
size: NA
V: TRBV20-1
D: NA
J: TRBJ2-1

DNA: TGTGCCAGCAGCTTGGCTGGGCGGCGCGGCTACACCTTC
CDR3: CASSLAGRRGYTF
size: NA
V: TRBV5-6
D: NA
J: TRBJ1-2

DNA: TGTGCCAGCAGCTTGGGGGACAATAGGGCCTACAATGAGCAGTTCTTC
CDR3: CASSLGDNRAYNEQFF
size: few
V: TRBV11-2
D: NA
J: TRBJ2-1

DNA: TGTGCCAGCAGTGACTACAGGGAACCAAGCAATCAGCCCCAGCATTTT
CDR3: CASSDYREPSNQPQHF
size: few
V: TRBV2
D: NA
J: TRBJ1-5

DNA: TGTGCTAGTATGGACTTAGCGGAGACCCAGTACTTC
CDR3: CASMDLAETQYF
size: few
V: TRBV12-5
D: NA
J: TRBJ2-5

DNA: TGCGCCAGCAGCTCCCAGGGACAGGGGCAGGACTATGGCTACACCTTC
CDR3: CASSSQGQGQDYGYTF
size: NA
V: TRBV5-1
D: TRBD1
J: TRBJ1-2

DNA: TGTGCCAGCACCCCTGGTGGGGGTTGGACTGAAGCTTTCTTT
CDR3: CASTPGGGWTEAFF
size: NA
V: TRBV13
D: NA
J: TRBJ1-1

DNA: TGTGCCAGCAGCTCGGACAGGGGCGAGCAGTACTTC
CDR3: CASSSDRGEQYF
size: NA
V: TRBV13
D: TRBD1
J: TRBJ2-7

DNA: TGCGCCAGCAGCTTGAATGATGGGATTAGCACAGATACGCAGTATTTT
CDR3: CASSLNDGISTDTQYF
size: NA
V: TRBV5-1
D: NA
J: TRBJ2-3

DNA: TGTGCCAGCAGCGAACCGGGACAATCCGGCTACGAGCAGTACTTC
CDR3: CASSEPGQSGYEQYF
size: NA
V: TRBV6-5
D: NA
J: TRBJ2-7

DNA: TGTGCCAGCAGCGACGGACCCTATGGCTACACCTTC
CDR3: CASSDGPYGYTF
size: NA
V: TRBV7-9
D: NA
J: TRBJ1-2

DNA: TGTGCCTGGAGTGTGGGAGGCGTCCATGGCTACACCTTC
CDR3: CAWSVGGVHGYTF
size: NA
V: TRBV30
D: NA
J: TRBJ1-2

DNA: TGTGCCAGCACCCCACCCGAGGGGGCGCAGTACTTC
CDR3: CASTPPEGAQYF
size: NA
V: TRBV7-8
D: TRBD1
J: TRBJ2-7

DNA: TGTGCCTGGAGTGTAGGGGGGAATCAGCCCCAGCATTTT
CDR3: CAWSVGGNQPQHF
size: NA
V: TRBV30
D: NA
J: TRBJ1-5

DNA: TGTGCCAGCAGTCCCCATCGGACAGGGTCCCCCACAGATACGCAGTATTTT
CDR3: CASSPHRTGSPTDTQYF
size: NA
V: TRBV27
D: TRBD1
J: TRBJ2-3

DNA: TGTGCCAGCAGTGCGGGGTTGCCTTATGGCTACACCTTC
CDR3: CASSAGLPYGYTF
size: NA
V: TRBV6-1
D: NA
J: TRBJ1-2

DNA: TGTGCCAGCAGCTCGGCGGGACAAGAGACCCAGTACTTC
CDR3: CASSSAGQETQYF
size: NA
V: TRBV5-6
D: NA
J: TRBJ2-5

DNA: TGTGCCTGGTTAGTCCGGGGAAATGGGGGCACTGAAGCTTTCTTT
CDR3: CAWLVRGNGGTEAFF
size: NA
V: TRBV30
D: NA
J: TRBJ1-1

DNA: TGTGCCAGCACAGGGCAGGGATTAACCGGGGAGCTGTTTTTT
CDR3: CASTGQGLTGELFF
size: NA
V: TRBV9
D: NA
J: TRBJ2-2

DNA: TGTGCCAGCAGCCCAAGCCGGACAGGGAACACCGGGGAGCTGTTTTTT
CDR3: CASSPSRTGNTGELFF
size: NA
V: TRBV11-3
D: TRBD1
J: TRBJ2-2

DNA: TGTGCCAGCAGTCAACTAGCGGGGGCCGGAGATACGCAGTATTTT
CDR3: CASSQLAGAGDTQYF
size: NA
V: TRBV6-5
D: TRBD2
J: TRBJ2-3

DNA: TGCAGCGTCCCTAGCGCCGGGGAGCTGTTTTTT
CDR3: CSVPSAGELFF
size: few
V: TRBV29-1
D: NA
J: TRBJ2-2

DNA: TGCAGCGTTTCGACAGGGAGTGGAGAGACCCAGTACTTC
CDR3: CSVSTGSGETQYF
size: NA
V: TRBV29-1
D: TRBD1
J: TRBJ2-5

DNA: TGTGCCAGTAGTTATAACAGGGGTACTGAAGCTTTCTTT
CDR3: CASSYNRGTEAFF
size: few
V: TRBV19
D: TRBD1
J: TRBJ1-1

DNA: TGCGCCAGCAGTGCCCGGACTTATAATGAAAAACTGTTTTTT
CDR3: CASSARTYNEKLFF
size: NA
V: TRBV10-2
D: NA
J: TRBJ1-4